This T cell receptor beta chain stems from a study of blood T cell repertoires in COVID-19. Per the original data handling: Amplification of reference gene primers was used by the study to estimate nucleated cell counts. Measured with immunoSEQ multiplex PCR; TCRdb has only the in-frame clones, and not every one. The V and J calls and the clone size are those of that table, but D and trimming were determined from the DNA. The table shows approximately 300,000 clones, with about 83% occurring only once. The germline CDR1 and CDR2 sequences are LGHDT and YNNKEL (reference sequence). V trimming: 4 bases; J trimming: 3 bases; junction bases outside the gene matches: 7. This CDR3 is built from 16 residues.

This sequence was found in a woman in her fifties or sixties with acute or convalescent COVID-19. Sequencing input: peripheral blood. The chain joins TRBV3-1 (or the pseudogene TRBV3-2) to TRBJ1-5; 9 bases are a match to TRBD1. CDR3 sequence: CASSPTGTGINQPQHF. DNA of the CDR3: TGTGCCAGCAGCCCGACCGGGACAGGGATCAATCAGCCCCAGCATTTT.